The present T cell receptor beta chain was sequenced within a study of blood T cell repertoires in COVID-19 (dated by TCRdb to about 2020). Some background on the complete study: The collaborator samples originated in the United States, Italy and Spain and spanned the acute and convalescent phases of COVID-19. The prospective study material was composed of cDNA or gDNA derived from T cells, B-cell-depleted T cells, or PBMCs. Deeply sampled blood TCRbeta repertoires from subjects exposed to, actively infected with, or recovered from COVID-19 were included in the dataset. The repertoires were released in a freely available public database meant as a resource for research on the immune response to SARS-CoV-2. Samples were obtained from the ongoing ImmuneRACE study (first 160 participants) and from about 1,300 subjects provided by 6 global collaborators. The sample metadata nearly always contained a de-identified subject ID, COVID-19 status, age in years and sex. Where available, HLA class I and class II types were taken from metadata supplied by the sample provider and were not determined by assay-based typing. Here is what the overall study found, with its caveats: Clinical and demographic metadata were provided uncurated, with the amount varying by source and participant.

Whole blood was collected in K2EDTA tubes by collaborating institutions according to the institutions' own protocols. Collaborator samples were shipped for TCRbeta analysis as frozen whole blood, isolated PBMCs, or DNA extracted from either sample type. As for this clone: This clone's antigen is unknown. Within one base of it there is no much larger clone, and no base qualities were kept.

The immunoSEQ Assay, a bias-controlled multiplex PCR, was used to amplify TCRbeta CDR3 regions from genomic DNA. As for the authors' bioinformatics: The number of nucleated cells in each sample was estimated by amplification of reference gene primers within the assay. To quantify the absolute abundance of each unique TCRbeta CDR3 rearrangement, sequence reads were collapsed and filtered. For each sample, productive Simpson clonality was calculated as the square root of Simpson's diversity index over productive rearrangements. In TCRdb, the immuneACCESS table is reduced to in-frame sequences with V and J assigned. These tables do not hold every clone; where another copy was compared, an unresolved V gene accounts for under half, and the others remain unexplained. From that table come the V and J calls and clone size; the DNA was used to work out D and trimming. For this sample the table gives about 81,000 clones, of which 89% were detected only once. The ten largest clones add up to 9.5% to 15% of the sample.

V has 1 base trimmed and J has 4 bases trimmed; junction bases matching no gene number 10. CDR1 and CDR2 are read off the germline V gene as LGHNA and YNFKEQ. Reading from cysteine to phenylalanine, the CDR3 counts 17 amino acids. Only CDR3 DNA remains: 51 bases, in frame from the first base. The chain links TRBV4-2 with TRBJ1-2, and 9 bases in between align with TRBD1. The TCR was taken from a man between 65 and 85 years old with active or convalescent COVID-19. The sequenced sample consisted of peripheral blood. For the CDR3, the sequence is CASSQAQDADRGYGYTF. The sequenced DNA: TGTGCCAGCAGCCAAGCCCAAGACGCGGACAGGGGCTATGGCTACACCTTC.